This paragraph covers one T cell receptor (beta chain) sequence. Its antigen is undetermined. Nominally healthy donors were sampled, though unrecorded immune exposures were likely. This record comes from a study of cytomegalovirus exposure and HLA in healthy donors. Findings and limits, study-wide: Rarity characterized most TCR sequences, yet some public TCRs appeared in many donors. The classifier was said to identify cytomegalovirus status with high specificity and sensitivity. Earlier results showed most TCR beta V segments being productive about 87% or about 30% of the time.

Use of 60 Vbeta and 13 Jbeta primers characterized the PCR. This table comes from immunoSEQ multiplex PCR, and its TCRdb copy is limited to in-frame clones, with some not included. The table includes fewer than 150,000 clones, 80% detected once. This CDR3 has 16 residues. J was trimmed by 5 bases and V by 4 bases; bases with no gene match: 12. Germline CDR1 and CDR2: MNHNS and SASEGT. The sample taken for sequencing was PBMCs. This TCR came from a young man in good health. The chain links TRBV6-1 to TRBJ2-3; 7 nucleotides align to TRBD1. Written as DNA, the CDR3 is TGTGCCAGCAGTGTCCGACAGGGCGCCCAGGGAGATACGCAGTATTTT. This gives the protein CASSVRQGAQGDTQYF.